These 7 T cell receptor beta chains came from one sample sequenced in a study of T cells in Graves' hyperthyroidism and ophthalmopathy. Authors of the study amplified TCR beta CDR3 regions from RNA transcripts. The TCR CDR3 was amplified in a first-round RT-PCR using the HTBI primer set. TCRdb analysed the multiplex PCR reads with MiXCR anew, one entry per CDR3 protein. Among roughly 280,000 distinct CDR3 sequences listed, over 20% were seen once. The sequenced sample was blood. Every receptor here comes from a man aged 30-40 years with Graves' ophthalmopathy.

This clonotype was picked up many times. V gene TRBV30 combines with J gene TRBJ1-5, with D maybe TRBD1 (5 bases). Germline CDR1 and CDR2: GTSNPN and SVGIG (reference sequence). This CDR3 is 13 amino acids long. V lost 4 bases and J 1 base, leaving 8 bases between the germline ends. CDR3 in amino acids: CAWTRDSNQPQHF. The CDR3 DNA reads TGTGCCTGGACCCGGGACAGCAATCAGCCCCAGCATTTT.

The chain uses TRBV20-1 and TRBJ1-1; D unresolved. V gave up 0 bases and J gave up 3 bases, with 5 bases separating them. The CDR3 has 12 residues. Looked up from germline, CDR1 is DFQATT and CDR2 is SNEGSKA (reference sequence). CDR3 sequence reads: CSARDLYTEAFF. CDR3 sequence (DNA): TGCAGTGCTAGAGATCTTTACACTGAAGCTTTCTTT.

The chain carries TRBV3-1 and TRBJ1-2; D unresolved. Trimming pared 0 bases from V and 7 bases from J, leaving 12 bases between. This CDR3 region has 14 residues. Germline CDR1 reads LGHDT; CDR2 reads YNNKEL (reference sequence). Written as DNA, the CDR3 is TGTGCCAGCAGCCAAGAGTCCTACCGCGGTGGCTACACCTTC. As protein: CASSQESYRGGYTF.

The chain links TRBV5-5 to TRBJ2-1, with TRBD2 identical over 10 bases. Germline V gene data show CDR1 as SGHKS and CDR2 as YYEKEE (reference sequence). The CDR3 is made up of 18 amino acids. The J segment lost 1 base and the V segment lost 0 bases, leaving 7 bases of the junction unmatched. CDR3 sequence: CASSLAASGSESYNEQFF. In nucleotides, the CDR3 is TGTGCCAGCAGCTTGGCGGCTAGCGGGAGTGAATCCTACAATGAGCAGTTCTTC.

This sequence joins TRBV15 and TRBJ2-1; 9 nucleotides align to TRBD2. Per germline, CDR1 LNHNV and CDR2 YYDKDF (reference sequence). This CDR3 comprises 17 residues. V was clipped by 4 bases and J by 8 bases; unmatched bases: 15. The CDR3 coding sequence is TGTGCCACCAGCATTAGAGGGGGCGGGAGGGCCTTGGATGAGCAGTTCTTC. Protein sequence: CATSIRGGGRALDEQFF. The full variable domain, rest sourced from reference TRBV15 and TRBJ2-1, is DAMVIQNPRYQVTQFGKPVTLSCSQTLNHNVMYWYQQKSSQAPKLLFHYYDKDFNNEADTPDNFQSRRPNTSFCFLDIRSPGLGDTAMYLCATSIRGGGRALDEQFFGPGTRLTVL.

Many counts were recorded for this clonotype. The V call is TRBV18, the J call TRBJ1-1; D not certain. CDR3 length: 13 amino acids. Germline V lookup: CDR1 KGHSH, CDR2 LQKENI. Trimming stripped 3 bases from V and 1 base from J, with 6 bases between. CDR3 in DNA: TGTGCCAGCTCACCGCGAACGAACACTGAAGCTTTCTTT. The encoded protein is CASSPRTNTEAFF.

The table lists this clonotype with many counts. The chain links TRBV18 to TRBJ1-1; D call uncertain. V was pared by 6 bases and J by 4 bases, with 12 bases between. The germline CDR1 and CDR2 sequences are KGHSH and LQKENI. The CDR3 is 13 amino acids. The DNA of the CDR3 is TGTGCCAGCTCCCCCCCACTCGGCACTGAAGCTTTCTTT. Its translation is CASSPPLGTEAFF.